These T cell receptor beta chains were read from a single sample in a study of blood T cell repertoires in COVID-19. Clones were sequenced by immunoSEQ multiplex PCR, and TCRdb holds only the in-frame ones, with some missing. The table has fewer than 350,000 clones, roughly nine tenths seen once. Sequencing was carried out using peripheral blood. The receptors come from a woman in her 30s with COVID-19, enrolled during active disease. The CDR3 runs from the conserved cysteine through the conserved F or W. The D gene is left open where the match is weak. Size is stated for part of the rows, as once, few or many counts, or as a class when the clone is expanded.

V	J	size	D	CDR3	DNA
TRBV10-3	TRBJ2-5	.	TRBD1	CAISDPSGQAWETQYF	TGTGCCATCAGTGACCCATCGGGACAGGCCTGGGAGACCCAGTACTTC
TRBV9	TRBJ2-2	.	TRBD2	CASSAGLAGVDTGELFF	TGTGCCAGCAGCGCTGGACTAGCGGGGGTGGACACCGGGGAGCTGTTTTTT
TRBV7-9	TRBJ1-1	.	.	CASSLGSVTEAFF	TGTGCCAGCAGCTTAGGGTCGGTCACTGAAGCTTTCTTT
TRBV4-1	TRBJ2-3	once	TRBD2	CASSLGTSGGASTDTQYF	TGCGCCAGCAGCCTTGGGACTAGCGGGGGGGCTAGCACAGATACGCAGTATTTT
TRBV6-1	TRBJ1-3	.	.	CASSDDRYSGNTIYF	TGTGCCAGCAGTGACGACAGATACTCTGGAAACACCATATATTTT
TRBV29-1	TRBJ2-5	.	.	CSVEAGDETQYF	TGCAGCGTTGAGGCCGGGGATGAGACCCAGTACTTC
TRBV2	TRBJ2-7	.	.	CASSEGRRSGYEQYF	TGTGCCAGCAGTGAGGGGAGACGTTCGGGCTACGAGCAGTACTTC
TRBV27	TRBJ2-5	.	TRBD1	CASSSQGGLKETQYF	TGTGCCAGCAGTTCACAGGGGGGATTGAAAGAGACCCAGTACTTC
TRBV2	TRBJ2-5	.	.	CFARVGGETQYF	TGTTTTGCACGGGTGGGTGGGGAGACCCAGTACTTC
TRBV3-1/TRBV3-2	TRBJ2-7	.	TRBD1	CASSEKTGSSYEQYF	TGTGCCAGCAGCGAGAAGACAGGGAGCTCCTACGAGCAGTACTTC
TRBV19	TRBJ2-1	once	TRBD1	CATSDRVGNEQFF	TGTGCCACCTCTGACAGGGTGGGAAATGAGCAGTTCTTC
TRBV19	TRBJ2-7	.	.	CASSIAGGGEQYF	TGTGCCAGTAGTATAGCGGGGGGCGGCGAGCAGTACTTC
TRBV19	TRBJ1-2	.	TRBD1	CASSNLGQGGGYTF	TGTGCCAGTAGTAACCTCGGACAGGGTGGAGGCTACACCTTC
TRBV6-1	TRBJ2-1	.	TRBD2	CASSGLAGGLYNEQFF	TGTGCCAGCAGTGGGTTAGCGGGGGGGCTCTACAATGAGCAGTTCTTC
TRBV27	TRBJ1-4	few	.	CATETVREKLFF	TGTGCCACCGAAACCGTTCGGGAAAAACTGTTTTTT
TRBV7-9	TRBJ2-1	.	TRBD2	CASSLARERVDEQFF	TGTGCCAGCAGCTTAGCGCGGGAGAGAGTGGATGAGCAGTTCTTC
TRBV27	TRBJ1-3	.	TRBD1	CASRAGTVNSGNTIYF	TGTGCCAGCAGGGCTGGGACAGTGAACTCTGGAAACACCATATATTTT
TRBV5-4	TRBJ2-3	.	.	CASSFRDTSTDTQYF	TGTGCCAGCAGCTTCCGGGACACCTCCACAGATACGCAGTATTTT
TRBV29-1	TRBJ2-2	.	TRBD2	CSVATSGGAGYTGELFF	TGCAGCGTGGCTACTAGCGGGGGGGCCGGTTACACCGGGGAGCTGTTTTTT
TRBV27	TRBJ1-6	.	TRBD1	CASNWQGANSPLHF	TGTGCCAGCAATTGGCAGGGGGCGAATTCACCCCTCCACTTT
TRBV27	TRBJ2-7	.	.	CASSLGTGYEQYF	TGTGCCAGCAGTTTAGGTACCGGCTACGAGCAGTACTTC
TRBV9	TRBJ2-2	.	.	CASEGDDTGELFF	TGTGCCAGCGAGGGGGACGACACCGGGGAGCTGTTTTTT
TRBV21-1	TRBJ1-5	.	.	CASSRGDSSSRGNQPQHF	TGTGCCAGCAGCAGGGGGGACAGTTCGTCCAGGGGCAATCAGCCCCAGCATTTT
TRBV25-1	TRBJ1-2	few	.	CASSELAGDGYTF	TGTGCCAGCAGTGAATTGGCGGGGGATGGCTACACCTTC
TRBV6-6	TRBJ1-3	.	TRBD1	CASSRPDRGSGNTIYF	TGTGCCAGCAGCCGACCGGACAGGGGATCTGGAAACACCATATATTTT
TRBV5-6	TRBJ1-1	.	.	CASSTDEGMGTEAFF	TGTGCCAGCAGTACTGACGAGGGAATGGGTACTGAAGCTTTCTTT
TRBV6-6	TRBJ1-2	once	TRBD1	CASSYFRDRDGYTF	TGTGCCAGCAGTTACTTCCGGGACAGGGATGGCTACACCTTC
TRBV27	TRBJ2-2	.	TRBD1	CATRTGDTGELFF	TGTGCCACCCGGACAGGGGACACCGGGGAGCTGTTTTTT
TRBV2	TRBJ2-1	.	TRBD2	CASNPLGLAGQEQFF	TGTGCCAGCAATCCGCTTGGACTAGCGGGCCAAGAGCAGTTCTTC
TRBV7-9	TRBJ2-1	.	.	CASGAPLEGEQFF	TGTGCCAGCGGAGCGCCTCTGGAGGGTGAGCAGTTCTTC
TRBV15	TRBJ1-2	few	.	CATSGRTARSSYGYTF	TGTGCCACCAGCGGGCGGACAGCCCGAAGCTCTTATGGCTACACCTTC
TRBV2	TRBJ2-7	.	TRBD1	CASSEALGTGLYEQYF	TGTGCCAGCAGTGAAGCGCTGGGGACAGGGCTCTACGAGCAGTACTTC
TRBV6-5	TRBJ2-7	.	.	CASSPTVPGVEEQYF	TGTGCCAGCAGTCCTACCGTTCCGGGGGTTGAGGAGCAGTACTTC
TRBV14	TRBJ2-7	.	.	CASSQGLERYF	TGTGCCAGCAGTCAAGGGCTGGAGCGGTACTTC
TRBV24-1	TRBJ2-1	.	TRBD1	CATSDDRDRGLGSYNEQFF	TGTGCCACCAGTGATGACCGGGACAGGGGTTTGGGCTCCTACAATGAGCAGTTCTTC
TRBV3-1/TRBV3-2	TRBJ2-3	few	TRBD2	CASSQDVLAGGRTDTQYF	TGTGCCAGCAGCCAAGATGTCCTAGCGGGGGGGCGCACAGATACGCAGTATTTT
TRBV5-1	TRBJ2-7	.	TRBD1	CASSRVQGAVVYEQYF	TGCGCCAGCAGCCGTGTACAGGGGGCGGTCGTCTACGAGCAGTACTTC
TRBV5-5	TRBJ2-7	few	.	CASSLQGAYEQYF	TGTGCCAGCAGCTTACAGGGAGCCTACGAGCAGTACTTC
TRBV27	TRBJ1-2	.	TRBD1	CASTPRTGVRGYTF	TGTGCCAGCACACCACGGACAGGGGTTCGTGGCTACACCTTC
TRBV7-7	TRBJ2-2	.	TRBD1	CASSLEARGKIAHTGELFF	TGTGCCAGCAGCTTAGAGGCCAGGGGGAAAATAGCCCACACCGGGGAGCTGTTTTTT
TRBV2	TRBJ2-1	once	TRBD2	CASSDGLAGVQFF	TGTGCCAGCAGTGACGGACTAGCGGGGGTTCAGTTCTTC
TRBV29-1	TRBJ2-3	.	.	CSVENSLSTDTQYF	TGCAGCGTTGAGAATAGCTTAAGCACAGATACGCAGTATTTT
TRBV5-8	TRBJ2-5	once	TRBD1	CASSSGQALPETQYF	TGTGCCAGCAGCTCGGGACAGGCCCTCCCGGAGACCCAGTACTTC
TRBV6-5	TRBJ1-2	.	.	CASRVGGQDYGYTF	TGTGCCAGCAGAGTTGGTGGGCAGGACTATGGCTACACCTTC
TRBV5-1	TRBJ2-3	.	.	CASSLGAPTDTQYF	TGCGCCAGCAGCTTGGGGGCCCCCACAGATACGCAGTATTTT
TRBV19	TRBJ2-5	.	TRBD2	CASSMGVAGAGETQYF	TGTGCCAGTAGTATGGGAGTAGCGGGGGCCGGAGAGACCCAGTACTTC
TRBV11-2	TRBJ1-6	.	TRBD1	CASSFGTGHSPLHF	TGTGCCAGCAGCTTCGGGACAGGGCATTCACCCCTCCACTTT
TRBV7-9	TRBJ2-1	.	TRBD2	CASSPGGGGFYNEQFF	TGTGCCAGCAGCCCCGGCGGCGGGGGATTCTACAATGAGCAGTTCTTC
TRBV3-1/TRBV3-2	TRBJ2-5	.	.	CASSHYKGAGAVQETQYF	TGTGCCAGCAGCCACTATAAAGGGGCAGGGGCGGTCCAAGAGACCCAGTACTTC
TRBV6-6	TRBJ2-7	.	.	CATSLNRVYEQYF	TGTGCCACCTCCTTAAACAGGGTCTACGAGCAGTACTTC
TRBV5-6	TRBJ1-3	.	.	CASSWGVAGNTIYF	TGTGCCAGCAGCTGGGGCGTCGCTGGAAACACCATATATTTT
TRBV7-9	TRBJ1-6	once	TRBD1	CASSSARDRGNSPLHF	TGTGCCAGCAGCTCGGCACGGGACAGGGGGAATTCACCCCTCCACTTT
TRBV12-3/TRBV12-4	TRBJ2-3	.	.	CASSFSTDTQYF	TGTGCCAGCAGTTTCTCCACAGATACGCAGTATTTT
TRBV5-1	TRBJ2-7	.	.	CASSLAGRGEYEQYF	TGCGCCAGCAGCTTGGCTGGCAGGGGCGAGTACGAGCAGTACTTC
TRBV9	TRBJ2-5	.	TRBD2	CASSGLTGTSVTEETQYF	TGTGCCAGCAGCGGGTTGACCGGGACTAGCGTAACCGAAGAGACCCAGTACTTC